This TCR beta chain stems from a study of blood T cell repertoires in COVID-19. Study in general: Nucleic acid was either cDNA or gDNA, and it came from T cells, B-cell-depleted T cells, or PBMCs.

Original processing methods: Nucleated cell counts were estimated from reference gene primer amplification. Generated by immunoSEQ multiplex PCR, the TCRdb table keeps only in-frame clones and is missing some. V and J calls and clone size are those listed in that table; D and trimming were worked out from the DNA. The data show around 220,000 clones, 80% to 85% seen once. The CDR3 runs to 12 residues. CDR1 and CDR2 from the germline V gene are SGHTA and FQGTGA. V was trimmed by 8 bases and J by 4 bases, leaving 10 bases between them. The chain combines TRBV7-3 with TRBJ2-3; D possibly corresponds to TRBD1 (5 bases). The specimen was peripheral blood. This clonotype originated in a man younger than 45 with active or convalescent COVID-19. The CDR3 sequence: CASGASPDTQYF. In DNA, the CDR3 is TGTGCCAGCGGGGCAAGTCCAGATACGCAGTATTTT.